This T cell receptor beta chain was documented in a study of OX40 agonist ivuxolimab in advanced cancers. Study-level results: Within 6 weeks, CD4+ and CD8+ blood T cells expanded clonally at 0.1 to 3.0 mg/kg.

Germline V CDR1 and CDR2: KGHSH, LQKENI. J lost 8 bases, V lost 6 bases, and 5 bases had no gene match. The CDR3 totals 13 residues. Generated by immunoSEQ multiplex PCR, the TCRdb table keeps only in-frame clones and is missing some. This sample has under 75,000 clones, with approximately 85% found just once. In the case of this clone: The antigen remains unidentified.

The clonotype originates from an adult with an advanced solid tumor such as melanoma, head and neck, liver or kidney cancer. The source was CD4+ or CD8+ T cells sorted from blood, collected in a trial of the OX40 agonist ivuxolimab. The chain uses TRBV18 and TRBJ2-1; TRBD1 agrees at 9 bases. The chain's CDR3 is CASSSGTGYEQFF. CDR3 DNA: TGTGCCAGCTCTTCCGGGACAGGGTATGAGCAGTTCTTC.